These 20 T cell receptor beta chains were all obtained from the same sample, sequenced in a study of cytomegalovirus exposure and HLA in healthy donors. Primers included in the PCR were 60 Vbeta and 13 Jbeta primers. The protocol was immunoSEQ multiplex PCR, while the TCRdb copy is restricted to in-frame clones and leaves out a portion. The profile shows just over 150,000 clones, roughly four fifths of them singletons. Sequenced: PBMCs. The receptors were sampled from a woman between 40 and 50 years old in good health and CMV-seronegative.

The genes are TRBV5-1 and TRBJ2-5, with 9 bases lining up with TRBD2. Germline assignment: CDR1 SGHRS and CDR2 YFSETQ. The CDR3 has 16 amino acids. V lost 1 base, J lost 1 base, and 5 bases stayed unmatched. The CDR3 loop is CASSLQSGGLQETQYF. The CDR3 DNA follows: TGCGCCAGCAGCTTGCAAAGCGGGGGGCTCCAAGAGACCCAGTACTTC.

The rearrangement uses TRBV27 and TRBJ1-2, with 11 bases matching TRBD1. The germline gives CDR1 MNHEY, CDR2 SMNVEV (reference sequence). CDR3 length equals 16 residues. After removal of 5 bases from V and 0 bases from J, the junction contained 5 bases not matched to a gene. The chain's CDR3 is CASSRDRGNPNYGYTF. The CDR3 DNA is TGTGCCAGCAGTAGGGACAGGGGGAACCCTAACTATGGCTACACCTTC.

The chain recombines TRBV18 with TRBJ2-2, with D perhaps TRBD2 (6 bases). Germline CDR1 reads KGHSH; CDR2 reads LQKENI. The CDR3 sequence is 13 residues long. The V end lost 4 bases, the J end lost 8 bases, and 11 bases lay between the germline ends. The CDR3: CASSLHREGELFF. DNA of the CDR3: TGTGCCAGCTCACTTCACCGGGAGGGGGAGCTGTTTTTT.

CDR3 residues: CASSPGTGRWPQHF. For the CDR3, the DNA is TGTGCCAGCAGTCCCGGGACAGGGAGGTGGCCCCAGCATTTT. This chain connects TRBV27 to TRBJ1-5; TRBD1 aligns across 9 bases. Germline V gives CDR1 MNHEY, CDR2 SMNVEV (reference sequence). The CDR3 sequence is 14 residues long. V shed 5 bases, J shed 9 bases, and the junction held 8 bases outside the gene matches.

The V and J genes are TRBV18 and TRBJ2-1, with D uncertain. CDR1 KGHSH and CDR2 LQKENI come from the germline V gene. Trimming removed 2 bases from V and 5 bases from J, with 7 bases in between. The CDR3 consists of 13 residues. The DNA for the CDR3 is TGTGCCAGCTCACCAGGCATAAACAATGAGCAGTTCTTC. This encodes CASSPGINNEQFF.

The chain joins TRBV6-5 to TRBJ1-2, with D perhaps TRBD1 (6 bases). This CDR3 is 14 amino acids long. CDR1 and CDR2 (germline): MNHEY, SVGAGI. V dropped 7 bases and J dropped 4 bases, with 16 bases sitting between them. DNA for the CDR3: TGTGCCAGCAAGCAACAGGGTGCCGCCTATGGCTACACCTTC. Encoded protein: CASKQQGAAYGYTF.

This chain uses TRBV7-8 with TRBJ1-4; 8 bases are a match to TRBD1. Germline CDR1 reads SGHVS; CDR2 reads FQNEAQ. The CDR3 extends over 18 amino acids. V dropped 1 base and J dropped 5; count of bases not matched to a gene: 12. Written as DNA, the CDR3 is TGTGCCAGCAGCTTAGGGCCAGGGGGCTCGGCTGGCAATGAAAAACTGTTTTTT. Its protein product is CASSLGPGGSAGNEKLFF. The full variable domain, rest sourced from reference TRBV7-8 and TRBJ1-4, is GAGVSQSPRYKVAKRGQDVALRCDPISGHVSLFWYQQALGQGPEFLTYFQNEAQLDKSGLPSDRFFAERPEGSVSTLKIQRTQQEDSAVYLCASSLGPGGSAGNEKLFFGSGTQLSVL.

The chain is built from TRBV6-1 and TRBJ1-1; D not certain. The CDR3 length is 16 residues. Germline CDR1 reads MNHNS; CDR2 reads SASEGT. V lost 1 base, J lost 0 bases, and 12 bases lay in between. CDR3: CASSEVYSTLNTEAFF. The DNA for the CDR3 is TGTGCCAGCAGTGAAGTTTATAGCACACTGAACACTGAAGCTTTCTTT.

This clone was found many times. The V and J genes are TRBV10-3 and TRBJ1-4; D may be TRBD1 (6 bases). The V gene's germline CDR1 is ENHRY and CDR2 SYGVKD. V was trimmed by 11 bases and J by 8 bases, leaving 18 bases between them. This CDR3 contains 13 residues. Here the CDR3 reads CASKKDSTEKLFF. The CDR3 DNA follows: TGTGCCTCGAAGAAGGACAGCACCGAAAAACTGTTTTTT.

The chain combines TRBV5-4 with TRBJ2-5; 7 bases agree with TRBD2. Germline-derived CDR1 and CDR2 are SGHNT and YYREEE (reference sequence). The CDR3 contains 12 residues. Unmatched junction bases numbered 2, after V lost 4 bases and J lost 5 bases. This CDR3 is CASSAGVETQYF. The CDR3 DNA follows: TGTGCCAGCAGCGCGGGGGTTGAGACCCAGTACTTC.

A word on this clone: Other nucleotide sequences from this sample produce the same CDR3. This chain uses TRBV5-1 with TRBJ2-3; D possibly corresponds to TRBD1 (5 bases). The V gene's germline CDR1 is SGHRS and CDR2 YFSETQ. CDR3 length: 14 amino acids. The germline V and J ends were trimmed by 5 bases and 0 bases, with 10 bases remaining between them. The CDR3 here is CASSLDSSTDTQYF. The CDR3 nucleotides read TGCGCCAGCAGTTTAGACAGTAGCACAGATACGCAGTATTTT.

The CDR3 reads CASSAEQGTGTEAFF. The CDR3 DNA follows: TGTGCCAGCAGTGCCGAACAGGGGACGGGCACTGAAGCTTTCTTT. The rearrangement links TRBV6-1 to TRBJ1-1; 7 bases map to TRBD1. Germline CDR1 MNHNS, CDR2 SASEGT. V lost 4 bases, J lost 4 bases, and 9 bases stayed unmatched. This CDR3 has 15 residues.

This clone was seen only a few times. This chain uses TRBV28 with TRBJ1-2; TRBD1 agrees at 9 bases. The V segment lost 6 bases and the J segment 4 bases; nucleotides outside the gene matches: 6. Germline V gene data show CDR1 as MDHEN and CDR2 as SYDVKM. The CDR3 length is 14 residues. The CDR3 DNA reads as TGTGCCAGCAGCCCCGACAGGGGGACCTATGGCTACACCTTC. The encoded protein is CASSPDRGTYGYTF.

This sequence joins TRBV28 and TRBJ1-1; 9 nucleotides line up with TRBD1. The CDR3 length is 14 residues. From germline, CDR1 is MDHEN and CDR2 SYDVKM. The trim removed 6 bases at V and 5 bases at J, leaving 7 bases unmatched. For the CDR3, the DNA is TGTGCCAGCAGCGAACAGGGGGCTTATACTGAAGCTTTCTTT. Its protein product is CASSEQGAYTEAFF.

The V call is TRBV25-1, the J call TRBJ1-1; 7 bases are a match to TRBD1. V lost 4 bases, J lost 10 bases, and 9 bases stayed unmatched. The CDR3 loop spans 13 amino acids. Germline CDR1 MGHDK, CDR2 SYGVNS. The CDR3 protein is CASSGWTGERAFF. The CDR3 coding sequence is TGTGCCAGCAGTGGGTGGACAGGCGAGAGAGCTTTCTTT.

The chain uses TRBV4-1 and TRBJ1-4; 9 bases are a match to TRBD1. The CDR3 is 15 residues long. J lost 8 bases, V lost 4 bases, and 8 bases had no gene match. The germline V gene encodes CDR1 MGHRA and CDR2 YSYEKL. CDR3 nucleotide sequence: TGCGCCAGCAGCCGACCTGGGGACAGGGCGGAAAAACTGTTTTTT. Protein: CASSRPGDRAEKLFF.

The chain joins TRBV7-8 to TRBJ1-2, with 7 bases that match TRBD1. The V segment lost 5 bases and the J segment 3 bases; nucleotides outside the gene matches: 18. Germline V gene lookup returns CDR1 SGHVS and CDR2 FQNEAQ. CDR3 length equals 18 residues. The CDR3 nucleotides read TGTGCCAGCAGCCCAAGAGAGAGGGGGCTTTCGGCCGACTATGGCTACACCTTC. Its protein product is CASSPRERGLSADYGYTF. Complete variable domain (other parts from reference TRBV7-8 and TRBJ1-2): GAGVSQSPRYKVAKRGQDVALRCDPISGHVSLFWYQQALGQGPEFLTYFQNEAQLDKSGLPSDRFFAERPEGSVSTLKIQRTQQEDSAVYLCASSPRERGLSADYGYTFGSGTRLTVV.

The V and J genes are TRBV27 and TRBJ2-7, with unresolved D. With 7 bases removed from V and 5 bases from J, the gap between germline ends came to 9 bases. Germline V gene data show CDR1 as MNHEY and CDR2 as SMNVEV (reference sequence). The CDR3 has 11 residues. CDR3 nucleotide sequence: TGTGCCAGCACCGGGTTCAACGAGCAGTACTTC. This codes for CASTGFNEQYF.

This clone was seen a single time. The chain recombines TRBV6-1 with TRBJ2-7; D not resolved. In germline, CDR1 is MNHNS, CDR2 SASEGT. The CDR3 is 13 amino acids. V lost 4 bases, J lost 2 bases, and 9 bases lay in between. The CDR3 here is CASSARGTYEQYF. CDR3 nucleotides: TGTGCCAGCAGTGCGAGAGGCACCTACGAGCAGTACTTC.

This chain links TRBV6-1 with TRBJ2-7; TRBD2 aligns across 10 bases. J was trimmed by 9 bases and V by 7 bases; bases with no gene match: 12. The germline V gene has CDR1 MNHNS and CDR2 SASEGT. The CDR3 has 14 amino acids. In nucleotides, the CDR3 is TGTGCCAGCATTCCAACTAGCGGGGCAAATACGCAGTACTTC. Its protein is CASIPTSGANTQYF.